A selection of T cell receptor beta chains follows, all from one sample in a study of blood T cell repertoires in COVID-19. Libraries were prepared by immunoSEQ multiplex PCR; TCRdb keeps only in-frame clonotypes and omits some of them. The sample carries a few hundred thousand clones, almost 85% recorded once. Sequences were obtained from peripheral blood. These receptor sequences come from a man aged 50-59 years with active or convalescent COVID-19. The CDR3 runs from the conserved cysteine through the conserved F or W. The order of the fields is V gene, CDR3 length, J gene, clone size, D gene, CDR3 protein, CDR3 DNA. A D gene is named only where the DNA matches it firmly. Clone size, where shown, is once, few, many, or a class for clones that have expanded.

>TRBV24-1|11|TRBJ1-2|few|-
CATSGERGYTF
TGTGCCACTTCCGGGGAAAGGGGCTACACCTTC
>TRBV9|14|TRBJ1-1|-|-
CASSERGYSSEAFF
TGTGCCAGCAGCGAAAGGGGGTACTCAAGTGAAGCTTTCTTT
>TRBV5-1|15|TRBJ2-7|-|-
CASSPGDRGGREQYF
TGCGCCAGCAGCCCGGGCGACAGGGGAGGGCGCGAGCAGTACTTC
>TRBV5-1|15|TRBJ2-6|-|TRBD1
CATAPPLRGSNVLTF
TGCGCCACCGCGCCCCCCCTCAGGGGGTCGAACGTCCTGACTTTC
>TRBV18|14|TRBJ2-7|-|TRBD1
CASSADRGLYEQYF
TGTGCCAGCTCAGCGGACAGGGGGCTGTACGAGCAGTACTTC
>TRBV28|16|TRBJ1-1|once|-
CASSLLAGPKDTEAFF
TGTGCCAGCAGTTTATTGGCAGGGCCCAAGGACACTGAAGCTTTCTTT
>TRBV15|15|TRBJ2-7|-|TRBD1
CATSSSPGQGDEQYF
TGTGCCACCAGCAGTTCCCCGGGACAGGGTGACGAGCAGTACTTC
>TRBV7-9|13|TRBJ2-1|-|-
CASSLTAVMQQFF
TGTGCCAGCAGCTTGACAGCTGTCATGCAGCAGTTCTTC
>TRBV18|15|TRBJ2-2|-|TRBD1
CASSPLTGSAGELFF
TGTGCCAGCTCACCACTGACAGGGTCGGCCGGGGAGCTGTTTTTT
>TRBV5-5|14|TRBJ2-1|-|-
CASSLARAYNEQFF
TGTGCCAGCAGCTTGGCACGAGCCTACAATGAGCAGTTCTTC
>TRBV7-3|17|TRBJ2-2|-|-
CVSSLAGPLSDTGELFF
TGTGTCAGCAGCTTAGCAGGGCCTCTGAGTGACACCGGGGAGCTGTTTTTT
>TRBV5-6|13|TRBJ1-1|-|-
CASSSGSLTEAFF
TGTGCCAGCAGCTCTGGTAGCCTCACTGAAGCTTTCTTT
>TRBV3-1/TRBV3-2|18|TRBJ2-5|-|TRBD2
CASSQVYLAGVGQETQYF
TGTGCCAGCAGCCAAGTTTATCTAGCGGGAGTCGGCCAAGAGACCCAGTACTTC
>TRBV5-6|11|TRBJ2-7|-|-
CASSSFYEQYF
TGTGCCAGCAGCTCATTTTACGAGCAGTACTTC
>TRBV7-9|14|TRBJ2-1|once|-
CASSLPRGADEQFF
TGTGCCAGCAGCCTACCCCGGGGAGCCGATGAGCAGTTCTTC
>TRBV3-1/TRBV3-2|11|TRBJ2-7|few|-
CASSQGGEQYF
TGTGCCAGCAGCCAGGGGGGCGAGCAGTACTTC
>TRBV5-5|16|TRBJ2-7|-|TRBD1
CASSLAGQGISYEQYF
TGTGCCAGCAGCTTGGCGGGACAGGGAATCTCCTACGAGCAGTACTTC
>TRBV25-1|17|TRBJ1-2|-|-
CASSASGGIGRVYGYTF
TGTGCCAGCAGTGCATCTGGGGGGATCGGCCGAGTCTATGGCTACACCTTC
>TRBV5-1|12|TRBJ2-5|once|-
CASSFSQETQYF
TGCGCCAGCAGCTTCTCCCAAGAGACCCAGTACTTC
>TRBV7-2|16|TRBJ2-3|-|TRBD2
CASSLNGRVSTDTQYF
TGTGCCAGCAGCTTGAACGGGAGGGTAAGCACAGATACGCAGTATTTT
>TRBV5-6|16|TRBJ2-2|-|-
CASSLPGPLNTGELFF
TGTGCCAGCAGCTTGCCAGGGCCGCTGAACACCGGGGAGCTGTTTTTT
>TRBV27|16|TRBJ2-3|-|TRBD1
CASSLFIGQGTDTQYF
TGTGCCAGCAGTTTGTTTATCGGACAGGGCACAGATACGCAGTATTTT
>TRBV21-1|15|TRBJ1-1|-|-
CASSTSGLLNTEAFF
TGTGCCAGCAGCACCTCGGGACTCCTGAACACTGAAGCTTTCTTT
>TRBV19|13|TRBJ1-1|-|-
CASSIGGAAEAFF
TGTGCCAGTAGTATAGGGGGCGCAGCTGAAGCTTTCTTT
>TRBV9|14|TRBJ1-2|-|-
CASRAPQGHHGYTF
TGTGCCAGCAGGGCTCCACAGGGCCACCATGGCTACACCTTC
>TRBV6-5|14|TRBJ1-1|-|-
CASSYHSMNTEAFF
TGTGCCAGCAGTTACCACAGCATGAACACTGAAGCTTTCTTT
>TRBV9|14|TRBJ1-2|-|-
CASSLGGANYGYTF
TGTGCCAGCAGCCTCGGAGGGGCGAACTATGGCTACACCTTC
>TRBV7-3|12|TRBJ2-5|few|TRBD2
CASSLPGGAQYF
TGTGCCAGCAGCTTACCGGGGGGAGCGCAGTACTTC
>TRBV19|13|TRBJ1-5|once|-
CASSMRVNQPQHF
TGTGCCAGTAGTATGAGAGTAAATCAGCCCCAGCATTTT
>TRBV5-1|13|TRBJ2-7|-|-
CASSFNPGYEQYF
TGCGCCAGCAGCTTCAACCCGGGCTACGAGCAGTACTTC
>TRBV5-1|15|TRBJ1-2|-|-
CASSEGPGLNYGYTF
TGCGCCAGCAGCGAAGGACCGGGACTTAACTATGGCTACACCTTC
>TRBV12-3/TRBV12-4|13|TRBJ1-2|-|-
CASGGDESGGYTF
TGTGCCAGCGGCGGGGATGAGTCGGGTGGCTACACCTTC
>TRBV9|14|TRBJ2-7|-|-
CASSLRSASYEQYF
TGTGCCAGCAGCTTGCGGTCGGCCTCCTACGAGCAGTACTTC
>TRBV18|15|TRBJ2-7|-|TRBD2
CASSRRPRGEYEQYF
TGTGCCAGCTCACGACGGCCCCGGGGGGAATACGAGCAGTACTTC
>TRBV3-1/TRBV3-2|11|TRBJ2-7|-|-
CASGTSYEQYF
TGTGCCAGCGGCACCTCCTACGAGCAGTACTTC
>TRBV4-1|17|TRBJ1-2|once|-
CASSQEAALQGSYGYTF
TGCGCCAGCAGCCAAGAAGCGGCTCTACAGGGATCCTATGGCTACACCTTC
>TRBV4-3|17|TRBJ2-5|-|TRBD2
CASSQGLGLAGGETQYF
TGCGCCAGCAGCCAAGGGCTGGGACTAGCGGGAGGAGAGACCCAGTACTTC
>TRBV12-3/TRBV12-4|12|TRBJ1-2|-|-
CASRGRQAGYTF
TGTGCCAGCAGGGGGAGACAGGCTGGCTACACCTTC
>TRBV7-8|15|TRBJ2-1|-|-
CASSFFAGSYNEQFF
TGTGCCAGCAGCTTCTTTGCGGGGTCCTACAATGAGCAGTTCTTC
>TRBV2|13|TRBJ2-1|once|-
CASSPLGGNEQFF
TGTGCCAGCAGCCCACTGGGGGGCAATGAGCAGTTCTTC
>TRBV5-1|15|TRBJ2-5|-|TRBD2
CASSLQLAVQETQYF
TGCGCCAGCAGCTTGCAACTAGCGGTACAAGAGACCCAGTACTTC
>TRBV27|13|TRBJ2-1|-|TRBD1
CASSFYRGNEQFF
TGTGCCAGCAGTTTTTACAGGGGAAATGAGCAGTTCTTC
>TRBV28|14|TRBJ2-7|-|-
CASSSSGWGLEQYF
TGTGCCAGCAGTTCCTCAGGATGGGGGCTCGAGCAGTACTTC
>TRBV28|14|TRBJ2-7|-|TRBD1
CASSDRGLSYEQYF
TGTGCCAGCAGTGACAGGGGCCTTTCCTACGAGCAGTACTTC
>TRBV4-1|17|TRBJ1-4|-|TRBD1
CASSQAGPRTGGEKLFF
TGCGCCAGCAGCCAAGCGGGTCCCAGGACAGGGGGCGAAAAACTGTTTTTT
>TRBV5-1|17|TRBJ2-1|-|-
CASSALIGDPPYNEQFF
TGCGCCAGCAGCGCGCTCATCGGAGATCCGCCCTACAATGAGCAGTTCTTC
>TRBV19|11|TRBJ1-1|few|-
CASRVAREAFF
TGTGCCAGTAGAGTGGCGAGGGAAGCTTTCTTT
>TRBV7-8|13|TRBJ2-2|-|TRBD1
CASSRQGTGELFF
TGTGCCAGCAGCCGACAGGGCACCGGGGAGCTGTTTTTT
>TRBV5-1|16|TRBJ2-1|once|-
CASSLVPGGQPYEQFF
TGCGCCAGCAGCTTGGTCCCCGGGGGACAGCCTTATGAGCAGTTCTTC
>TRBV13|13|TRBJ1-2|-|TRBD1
CASSFPGGGGYTF
TGTGCCAGCAGCTTTCCAGGGGGAGGTGGCTACACCTTC
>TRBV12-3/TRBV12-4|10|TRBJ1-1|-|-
CASSGGEAFF
TGTGCCAGCAGTGGGGGGGAAGCTTTCTTT
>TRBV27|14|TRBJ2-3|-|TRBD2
CASWRAGARDTQYF
TGTGCCAGCTGGCGGGCGGGAGCGCGAGATACGCAGTATTTT
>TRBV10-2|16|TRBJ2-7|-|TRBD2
CASSESSALAAYEQYF
TGCGCCAGCAGTGAGTCGTCGGCCCTAGCGGCCTACGAGCAGTACTTC
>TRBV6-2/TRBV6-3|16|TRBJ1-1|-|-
CASSHTGAGLNTEAFF
TGTGCCAGCAGTCACACAGGAGCCGGGCTGAACACTGAAGCTTTCTTT
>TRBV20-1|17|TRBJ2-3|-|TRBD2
CSASTASGRELTDTQYF
TGCAGTGCTAGTACGGCTAGCGGGAGGGAGCTCACAGATACGCAGTATTTT